The present T cell receptor beta chain was sequenced within a study of CD8 T cells in Susac syndrome (dated by TCRdb to the late 2010s). About the study as a whole: Repertoire sequencing was used to test whether CD8+ T cell activation and differentiation in Susac syndrome was antigen driven. Clonality of the CD8+ T cell repertoire was compared between about a dozen healthy donors, approximately 14 Susac syndrome patients and some 15 multiple sclerosis patients.

RNA was extracted with the RNeasy kit and roughly 0.45 to 1 ug was reverse transcribed using random hexamers. TCR beta CDR3 regions were amplified with the immunoSEQ multiplex PCR assay covering 54 Vbeta and 13 Jbeta segments. PCR amplification bias was corrected by using a synthetic template baseline for primer optimization and computational correction. From the authors' description of their analysis: Reads were assigned to V, D and J genes according to IMGT and analyzed in immunoSEQ Analyzer, with only productive sequences retained. Clonality was calculated as one minus the Shannon entropy normalized by log2 of the number of productive unique sequences. For each patient and control, public and private clones were evaluated among the 100 most prevalent clones. A clone was defined as Susac-specific if it was absent from the healthy and MS cohorts, from roughly 990 published viral clones and from other ImmuneACCESS disease sequences. Clones were called with MiXCR by TCRdb after fastp trimmed the public reads at Q25, and only in-frame beta chains were retained. Identical CDR3 proteins give one entry, which carries the most common genes and DNA. TCRdb assigned the V and J calls; the authors' analysis was not used. In all, the sample holds 73,000 or so distinct CDR3 sequences, and approximately 94% of those were seen once. The ten top clones hold roughly 0.39% of the sample.

The CDR1 and CDR2 encoded by the germline V gene are LGHNA and YSLEER. V is trimmed back by 5 bases and J by 9 bases, and the junction contains 6 bases that no gene match accounts for. Including the terminal cysteine and phenylalanine, the CDR3 comprises 13 residues. The DNA shown is the 39-base CDR3, in frame from base 1. About this clonotype: No antigen is known for it. Per-base quality was not reported, and no clone a single base away is much larger than it.

High-throughput TCR beta sequencing profiled peripheral blood CD8+ and CD4+ T cells from healthy donors, Susac syndrome patients and multiple sclerosis patients. The multiple sclerosis controls were treatment-naive patients who had stable or active relapsing-remitting disease and met the revised McDonald criteria. Bulk CD8+ and CD4+ T cells were purified by magnetic negative isolation, while CD8+ TEMRA cells were enriched using FACS. Blood was collected in EDTA tubes and processed within 24 hours, with PBMCs isolated through density gradient centrifugation. PBMCs destined for TCR sequencing were cryopreserved in liquid nitrogen and later thawed in a 37 °C water bath. Purity of sorted or isolated CD4+, CD8+ and CD8+ TEMRA cells was at least 90%. The full study reports these points: The study acknowledged that relatively few individuals were included in the TCR sequencing and HLA analysis.

The TCR comes from a human donor with multiple sclerosis. Sequences were obtained from CD8+ T cells from PBMCs. Recombination connected TRBV4-3 to TRBJ2-2; 7 central nucleotides agree with TRBD1. The CDR3 amino acid sequence is: CASSEQGLRELFF. The sequenced DNA: TGCGCCAGCAGCGAACAGGGGTTAAGGGAGCTGTTTTTT.